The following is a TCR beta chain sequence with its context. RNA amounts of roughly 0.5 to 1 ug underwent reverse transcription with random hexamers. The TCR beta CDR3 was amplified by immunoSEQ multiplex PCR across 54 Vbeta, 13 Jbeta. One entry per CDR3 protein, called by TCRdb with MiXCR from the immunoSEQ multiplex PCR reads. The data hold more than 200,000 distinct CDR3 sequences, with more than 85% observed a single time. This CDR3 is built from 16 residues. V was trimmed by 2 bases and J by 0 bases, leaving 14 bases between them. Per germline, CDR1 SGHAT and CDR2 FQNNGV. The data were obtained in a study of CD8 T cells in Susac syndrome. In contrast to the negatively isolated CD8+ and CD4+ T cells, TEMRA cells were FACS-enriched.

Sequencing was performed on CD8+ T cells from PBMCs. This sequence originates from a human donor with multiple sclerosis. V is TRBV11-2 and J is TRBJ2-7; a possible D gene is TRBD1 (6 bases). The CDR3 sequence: CASSLSLGTISYEQYF. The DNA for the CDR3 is TGTGCCAGCAGCTTAAGCCTCGGGACAATCTCCTACGAGCAGTACTTC.